This T cell receptor (beta chain) was captured in a study of blood T cell repertoires in COVID-19. Overall study context: Sample material is recorded as cDNA or gDNA derived from T cells, B-cell-depleted T cells, or PBMCs.

The V gene end was trimmed by 3 bases and the J gene end by 0 bases; junction bases not matched to a gene: 4. Germline V gene sequence: CDR1 LNHDA, CDR2 SQIVND (reference sequence). This CDR3 contains 15 residues. As handled by the study authors: Estimation of nucleated cell counts relied on the amplification of reference gene primers. The protocol was immunoSEQ multiplex PCR, while the TCRdb copy is restricted to in-frame clones and leaves out a portion. V, J and clone size are taken as reported in that table, and D and trimming were inferred from the DNA itself. The sample lists over 120,000 clones, approximately 87% occurring once.

Specimen: peripheral blood. The chain joins TRBV19 to TRBJ1-1, with TRBD1 matching 7 bases. The sequence was obtained from a human donor in a cohort sampled during active COVID-19. The CDR3 is CASSIRTGLNTEAFF. DNA for the CDR3: TGTGCCAGTAGTATCCGGACAGGTTTGAACACTGAAGCTTTCTTT.